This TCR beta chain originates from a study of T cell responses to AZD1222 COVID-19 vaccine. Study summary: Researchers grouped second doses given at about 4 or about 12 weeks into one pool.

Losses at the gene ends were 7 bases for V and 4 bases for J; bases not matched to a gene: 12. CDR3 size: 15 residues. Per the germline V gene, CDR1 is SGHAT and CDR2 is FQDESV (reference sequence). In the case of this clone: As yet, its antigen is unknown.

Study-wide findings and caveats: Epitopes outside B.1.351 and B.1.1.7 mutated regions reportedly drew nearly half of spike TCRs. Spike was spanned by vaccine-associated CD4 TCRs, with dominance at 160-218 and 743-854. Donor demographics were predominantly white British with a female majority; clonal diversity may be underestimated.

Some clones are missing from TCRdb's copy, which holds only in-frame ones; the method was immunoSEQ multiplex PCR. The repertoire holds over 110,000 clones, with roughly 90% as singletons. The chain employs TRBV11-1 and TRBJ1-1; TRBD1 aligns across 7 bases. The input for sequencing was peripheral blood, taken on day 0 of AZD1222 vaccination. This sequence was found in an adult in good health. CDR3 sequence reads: CASTRRDRYSTEAFF. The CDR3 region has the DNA TGTGCCAGCACCCGCCGGGACAGATACAGCACTGAAGCTTTCTTT.